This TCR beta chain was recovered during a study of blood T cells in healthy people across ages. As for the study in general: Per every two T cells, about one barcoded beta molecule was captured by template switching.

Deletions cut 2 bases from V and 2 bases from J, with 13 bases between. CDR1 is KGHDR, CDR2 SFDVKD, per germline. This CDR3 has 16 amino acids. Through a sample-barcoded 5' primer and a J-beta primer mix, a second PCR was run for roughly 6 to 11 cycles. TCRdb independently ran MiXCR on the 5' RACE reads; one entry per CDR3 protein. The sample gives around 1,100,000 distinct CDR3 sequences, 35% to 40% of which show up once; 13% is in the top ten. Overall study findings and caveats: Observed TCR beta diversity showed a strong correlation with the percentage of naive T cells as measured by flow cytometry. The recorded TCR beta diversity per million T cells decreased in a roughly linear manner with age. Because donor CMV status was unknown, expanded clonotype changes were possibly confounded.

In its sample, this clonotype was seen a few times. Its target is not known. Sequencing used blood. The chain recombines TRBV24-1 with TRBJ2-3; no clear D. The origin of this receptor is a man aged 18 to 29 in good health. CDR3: CATSDSRFGTTDTQYF. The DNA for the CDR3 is TGTGCCACCAGTGATTCCCGGTTTGGAACCACAGATACGCAGTATTTT.